These 17 T cell receptor beta chains were sequenced from one sample in a study of T-cell reconstitution after alpha-beta-depleted transplantation in children. A TCRbeta library incorporating unique molecular identifiers was prepared. TCRdb re-analysed the PCR reads in MiXCR, keeping a single row per CDR3 protein. The top ten clones hold under 7% of a sample with roughly 500,000 distinct CDR3 sequences, 12% of them seen once. Sequencing used PBMCs from the stem cell graft donor, obtained from the stem cell graft. The receptors here all came from a human donor who donated a stem cell graft to a child with combined immunodeficiency.

Ten or more counts support this clonotype. The J gene is TRBJ2-2, the V gene TRBV12-3 or TRBV12-4; no clear D gene. The CDR3 totals 11 residues. The ends were cut back, 8 bases at V and 0 bases at J, with 1 base in the middle. Written as DNA, the CDR3 is TGTGCCAGCTCGAACACCGGGGAGCTGTTTTTT. This sequence encodes CASSNTGELFF.

This chain joins TRBV7-2 and TRBJ2-3, with 9 nucleotides matching TRBD1. Unmatched junction bases numbered 5, after V lost 2 bases and J lost 2 bases. This CDR3 has 16 residues. Germline CDR1 SGHTA, CDR2 FQGNSA. CDR3 bases: TGTGCCAGCAGCTTACCCTGGGACAGGGTCACAGATACGCAGTATTTT. It is translated as CASSLPWDRVTDTQYF.

At least ten counts were recorded for this clonotype. The rearrangement uses TRBV29-1 and TRBJ2-7; 8 nucleotides line up with TRBD1. The ends lost 3 bases at V and 3 bases at J; junction bases unmatched: 4. This CDR3 contains 13 residues. CDR1 is SQVTM, CDR2 ANQGSEA, per germline. The CDR3, as DNA: TGCAGCGTTGATGGGACAGGTATCTACGAGCAGTACTTC. Translating gives CSVDGTGIYEQYF.

The chain couples TRBV7-2 to TRBJ2-1; 7 bases are shared with TRBD1. CDR1 SGHTA and CDR2 FQGNSA come from the germline V gene. J lost 7 bases, V lost 6 bases, and 12 bases had no gene match. CDR3 size: 15 residues. In DNA, the CDR3 is TGTGCCAGCAGGCCTCCGGGACAGATTAAAAATGAGCAGTTCTTC. Its translation: CASRPPGQIKNEQFF.

V is TRBV7-9 and J is TRBJ2-7; tentatively, D is TRBD1 (5 bases). The germline V gene has CDR1 SEHNR and CDR2 FQNEAQ (reference sequence). The CDR3 runs 14 residues. V was pared by 4 bases and J by 1 base, with 11 bases between. CDR3 in amino acids: CASSSNRLSYEQYF. CDR3 DNA sequence: TGTGCCAGCAGCTCCAACAGGTTGTCCTACGAGCAGTACTTC.

Many counts were recorded for this clonotype. The J gene is TRBJ2-1, the V gene TRBV20-1; no definite D call. Germline CDR1 and CDR2: DFQATT and SNEGSKA (reference sequence). CDR3 length: 12 residues. The V end was cut by 5 bases, the J end by 4 bases, with 9 bases between. The CDR3 spells CSAPDGYNEQFF. The CDR3 region has the DNA TGCAGTGCTCCGGACGGGTACAATGAGCAGTTCTTC.

This chain connects TRBV3-1 to TRBJ2-5; perhaps TRBD2 as D (5 bases). CDR3 length equals 15 residues. V shed 6 bases and J shed 1 base, with 15 bases lying between them. Germline-derived CDR1 and CDR2 are LGHDT and YNNKEL (reference sequence). This CDR3 is CASRQQTDFQETQYF. The CDR3 DNA reads as TGTGCCAGCAGACAACAGACGGACTTCCAAGAGACCCAGTACTTC.

The chain uses TRBV7-9 and TRBJ1-1, with D unclear. V was pared by 1 base and J by 1 base, with 7 bases between. Germline loops: CDR1 SEHNR, CDR2 FQNEAQ (reference sequence). CDR3 length: 14 amino acids. CDR3 sequence (DNA): TGTGCCAGCAGCTTAGATGCCAGGAACACTGAAGCTTTCTTT. Its protein product is CASSLDARNTEAFF.

This clonotype was detected only a few times. The gene calls are TRBV11-1 and TRBJ2-3, with D perhaps TRBD2 (6 bases). Trimming took 1 base from V and 2 from J, leaving 13 bases between them. The CDR3 is 16 residues long. From germline, CDR1 is SGHAT and CDR2 FQDESV (reference sequence). In nucleotides, the CDR3 is TGTGCCAGCAGCTTAGAGGACTACTCTTACACAGATACGCAGTATTTT. The encoded protein is CASSLEDYSYTDTQYF.

This clonotype was detected a few times. This chain connects TRBV5-1 to TRBJ2-3, with 11 bases matching TRBD2. V was pared by 3 bases and J by 4 bases, with 10 bases of the junction left unmatched. Germline lookup yields CDR1 SGHRS and CDR2 YFSETQ. CDR3 length equals 17 residues. The chain's CDR3 is CASSSTRNSGGADTQYF. CDR3 nucleotides: TGCGCCAGCAGCTCTACCAGAAATAGCGGGGGGGCAGATACGCAGTATTTT.

This clonotype was observed many times. The rearrangement uses TRBV20-1 and TRBJ2-1, with 10 bases aligning to TRBD2. After removal of 0 bases from V and 8 bases from J, the junction contained 13 bases not matched to a gene. CDR1 is DFQATT, CDR2 SNEGSKA, per germline (reference sequence). CDR3 length: 17 residues. The CDR3 DNA reads as TGCAGTGCTAGAGATCTTAGCGGGGGGATGATGGTCCATGAGCAGTTCTTC. It yields the protein CSARDLSGGMMVHEQFF.

The chain joins TRBV7-9 to TRBJ2-4; 7 bases align to TRBD1. With 8 bases clipped from V and 3 bases from J, the junction kept 4 bases outside the gene matches. Germline V gives CDR1 SEHNR, CDR2 FQNEAQ (reference sequence). This CDR3 is 13 amino acids long. CDR3 coding DNA: TGTGCCAGCGGGACAGACGGCAAAAACATTCAGTACTTC. Its translation: CASGTDGKNIQYF.

This clonotype was seen repeatedly, ten times or more. V and J are TRBV29-1 and TRBJ2-1; tentatively, D is TRBD2 (5 bases). The CDR3 extends over 14 amino acids. V lost 3 bases and J 1 base, leaving 10 bases between the germline ends. Germline V gives CDR1 SQVTM, CDR2 ANQGSEA. The CDR3: CSVDGRRSYNEQFF. CDR3 DNA sequence: TGCAGCGTTGATGGGAGAAGGTCCTACAATGAGCAGTTCTTC.

This clonotype has ten or more counts. J is TRBJ2-7 and V is TRBV6-2 or TRBV6-3, with D perhaps matching TRBD1 or TRBD2 (5 bases each). The germline V and J ends were trimmed by 6 bases and 5 bases, with 17 bases remaining between them. Germline V gene lookup returns CDR1 MNHEY and CDR2 SVGEGT. The CDR3 is 14 amino acids. CDR3 protein: CASSLLAGTDEQYF. CDR3 nucleotides: TGTGCCAGCAGCCTATTGGCAGGGACCGACGAGCAGTACTTC.

The table lists this clonotype with a few counts. The V gene is TRBV4-3, the J gene TRBJ1-6; 9 positions agree with TRBD1. The length of the CDR3 is 14 residues. J gave up 8 bases and V 1 base, and 0 bases lay outside the gene matches. CDR1 is LGHNA and CDR2 is YSLEER in the germline V gene. CDR3 bases: TGCGCCAGCAGCCAAGGGACAGGGGATTCACCCCTCCACTTT. Protein: CASSQGTGDSPLHF.

In its sample, this clonotype was seen many times. The rearrangement uses TRBV24-1 and TRBJ2-7, with unresolved D. CDR1 is KGHDR and CDR2 is SFDVKD in the germline V gene. The CDR3 covers 13 residues. Trimming pared 3 bases from V and 7 bases from J, leaving 12 bases between. CDR3 sequence reads: CATSDLIGGEQYF. As DNA, the CDR3 is TGTGCCACCAGTGATCTTATTGGCGGAGAGCAGTACTTC.

This rearrangement joins TRBV5-1 to TRBJ2-3; 10 bases are shared with TRBD1. Per the germline V gene, CDR1 is SGHRS and CDR2 is YFSETQ. The CDR3 is 16 amino acids. With V trimmed by 4 bases and J by 4 bases, 9 bases remained unmatched. The CDR3: CASSRVTGGYADTQYF. CDR3 nucleotide sequence: TGCGCCAGCAGCCGCGTGACAGGGGGCTATGCAGATACGCAGTATTTT.